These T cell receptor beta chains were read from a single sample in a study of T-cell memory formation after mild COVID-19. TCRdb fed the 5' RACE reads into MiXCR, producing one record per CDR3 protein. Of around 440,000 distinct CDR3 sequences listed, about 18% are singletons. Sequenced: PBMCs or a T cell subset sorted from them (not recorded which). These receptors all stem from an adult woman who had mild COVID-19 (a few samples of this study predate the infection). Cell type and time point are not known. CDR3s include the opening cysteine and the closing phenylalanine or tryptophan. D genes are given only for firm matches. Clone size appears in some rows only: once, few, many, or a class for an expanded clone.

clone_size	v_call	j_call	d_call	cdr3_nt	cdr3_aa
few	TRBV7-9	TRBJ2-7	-	TGTGCCAGCAGCTTGGGTGGGCCTGACTACGAGCAGTACTTC	CASSLGGPDYEQYF
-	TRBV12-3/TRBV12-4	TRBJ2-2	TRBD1	TGTGCCAGCAGCTTCTGGACAGGTCCCGACACCGGGGAGCTGTTTTTT	CASSFWTGPDTGELFF
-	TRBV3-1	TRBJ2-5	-	TGTGCCAGCAGGGGCGGATGGGGGACCCAAGAGACCCAGTACTTC	CASRGGWGTQETQYF
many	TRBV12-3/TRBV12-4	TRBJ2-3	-	TGTGCCAGCAGTTTAGTTGATACGCAGTATTTT	CASSLVDTQYF
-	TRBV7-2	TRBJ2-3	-	TGTGCCAGCAGCGGTGGGACCGGGTACGGTCCGGATACGCAGTATTTT	CASSGGTGYGPDTQYF
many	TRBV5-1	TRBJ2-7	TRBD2	TGCGCCAGCACCTATTTAGCGGGGGGCTCCTACGAGCAGTACTTC	CASTYLAGGSYEQYF
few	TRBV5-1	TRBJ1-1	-	TGCGCCAGCAGCCCTCGACACCAATCGACACCGAACACTGAAGCTTTCTTT	CASSPRHQSTPNTEAFF
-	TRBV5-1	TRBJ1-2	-	TGCGCCAGCAGCTTCGCGGGGCCCTATGGCTACACCTTC	CASSFAGPYGYTF
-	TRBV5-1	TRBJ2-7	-	TGCGCCAGCAGCACCCCCGGGACATCCTACGAGCAGTACTTC	CASSTPGTSYEQYF
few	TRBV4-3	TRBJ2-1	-	TGCGCCAGCAGCCAAGACCCGAAGAGCTCCTACAATGAGCAGTTCTTC	CASSQDPKSSYNEQFF
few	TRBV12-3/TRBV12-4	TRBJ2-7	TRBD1	TGTGCCAGCAGTGGACAGGGTAAAAAGGGCGAGCAGTACTTC	CASSGQGKKGEQYF
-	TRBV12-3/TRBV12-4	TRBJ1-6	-	TGTGCCAGCAGCCCTGCCTCCGGGGGTTCACCCCTCCACTTT	CASSPASGGSPLHF
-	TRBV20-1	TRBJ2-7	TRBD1	TGCAGTGCCGGGACAGGGCGACTCGGCGAGCAGTACTTC	CSAGTGRLGEQYF
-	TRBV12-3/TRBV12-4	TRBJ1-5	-	TGTGCCAGCAGTTTACGGGGGTATAGCAATCAGCCCCAGCATTTT	CASSLRGYSNQPQHF
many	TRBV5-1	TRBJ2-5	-	TGCGCCAGCAGCCCCACCGAGGGATGGGGAGAGACCCAGTACTTC	CASSPTEGWGETQYF
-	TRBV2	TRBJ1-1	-	TGTGCCAGCAGTGAGAGGAGGTACACTGAAGCTTTCTTT	CASSERRYTEAFF
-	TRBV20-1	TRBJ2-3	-	TGCAGTGCTAGAGTTCGCCGGGCTAGCACAGATACGCAGTATTTT	CSARVRRASTDTQYF
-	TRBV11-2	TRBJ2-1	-	TGTGCCAGCAGCCCTATTCTAAACAATGAGCAGTTCTTC	CASSPILNNEQFF
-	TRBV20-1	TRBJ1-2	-	TGCAGTGCCGTTCGGACAGCTAACTATGGCTACACCTTC	CSAVRTANYGYTF
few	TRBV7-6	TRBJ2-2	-	TGTGCCAGCAGCTTACCCCGTTATCGGAGCCACACCGGGGAGCTGTTTTTT	CASSLPRYRSHTGELFF
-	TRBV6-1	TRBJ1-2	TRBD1	TGTGCCAGCAGTGAACTTACAGGGGCTAACTATGGCTACACCTTC	CASSELTGANYGYTF
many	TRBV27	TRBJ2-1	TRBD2	TGTGCCAGCAGTCTACCCCCTGGAGCGGGAGGCTCGTCGTGGTACAATGAGCAGTTCTTC	CASSLPPGAGGSSWYNEQFF
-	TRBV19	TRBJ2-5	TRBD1	TGTGCCAGTAGTGACGACAGGGAAGTGGAGACCCAGTACTTC	CASSDDREVETQYF
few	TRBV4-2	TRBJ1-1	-	TGTGCCAGCAGCCCAGTTGGGGAGACTGAAGCTTTCTTT	CASSPVGETEAFF
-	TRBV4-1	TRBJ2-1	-	TGCGCCAGCAGCCTTGGGGGCCGGGGGAAGAGTGATGAGCAGTTCTTC	CASSLGGRGKSDEQFF
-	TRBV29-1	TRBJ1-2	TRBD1	TGCAGCGTTGAAGGGACAGGGTTCTATGGCTACACCTTC	CSVEGTGFYGYTF
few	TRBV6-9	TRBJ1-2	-	TGTGCCAGCACCTCCCCCGACGGCCCTGGCTACACCTTC	CASTSPDGPGYTF
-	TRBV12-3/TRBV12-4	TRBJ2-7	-	TGTGCCAGCAGTTTACAGGGCAATGTCTACGAGCAGTACTTC	CASSLQGNVYEQYF
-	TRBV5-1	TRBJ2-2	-	TGCGCCAGCAGCTTGCTGGCTAGCGAGACCGGGGAGCTGTTTTTT	CASSLLASETGELFF
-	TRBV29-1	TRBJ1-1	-	TGCAGCGTTGTACGGAGGGTGAACACTGAAGCTTTCTTT	CSVVRRVNTEAFF
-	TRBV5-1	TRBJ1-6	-	TGCGCCAGCAGCCTGGATTACTATAATTCACCCCTCCACTTT	CASSLDYYNSPLHF
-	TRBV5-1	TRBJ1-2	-	TGCGCCAGCAGCCCACGGGGGGGTGACTATGGCTACACCTTC	CASSPRGGDYGYTF
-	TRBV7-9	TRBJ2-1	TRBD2	TGTGCCAGCAGCTTAGAGGTGACTAGCGGTTACAATGAGCAGTTCTTC	CASSLEVTSGYNEQFF
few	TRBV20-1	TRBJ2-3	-	TGCAGTGCTGACAGACAGAGCACAGATACGCAGTATTTT	CSADRQSTDTQYF
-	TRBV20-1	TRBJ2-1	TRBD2	TGCAGTGCCCCCGCCGGGCTAGCGGACAATGAGCAGTTCTTC	CSAPAGLADNEQFF
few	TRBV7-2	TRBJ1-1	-	TGTGCCAGCAGCTTTGATCACAGGATGACTGAAGCTTTCTTT	CASSFDHRMTEAFF
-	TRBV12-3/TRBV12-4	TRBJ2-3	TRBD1	TGTGCCAGCAGTTTGACAGGGGGAGGGGGCCAAACGCAGTATTTT	CASSLTGGGGQTQYF
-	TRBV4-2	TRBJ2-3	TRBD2	TGTGCCAGCAGCCAAGATGCTTCGGGAGGGGCAGGTACGCAGTATTTT	CASSQDASGGAGTQYF